This entry concerns a single T cell receptor (beta chain). The antigen remains unidentified. The sample originates from a study of T cell responses to AZD1222 COVID-19 vaccine. Regarding the study as a whole: Spike-specific TCR breadth rose after two AZD1222 doses, and depth rose as well.

V shed 5 bases and J shed 4 bases, with 23 bases lying between them. In germline, CDR1 is SEHNR, CDR2 FQNEAQ (reference sequence). The CDR3 has 18 residues. Generated by immunoSEQ multiplex PCR, the TCRdb table keeps only in-frame clones and is missing some. The profile shows some 190,000 clones, nearly 95% of them singletons. The genes are TRBV7-9 and TRBJ2-2; either TRBD1 or TRBD2 may supply D (5 bases each). The TCR originated in an adult who received the AZD1222 COVID-19 vaccine. The sample was peripheral blood, taken 28 days after the second AZD1222 dose. Here the CDR3 reads CASSASIFRDRATGELFF. The CDR3 DNA reads as TGTGCCAGCAGCGCTAGCATTTTCCGGGACCGTGCCACCGGGGAGCTGTTTTTT.